These 2 T cell receptor beta chains originate from one sample sequenced in a study of blood T cell repertoires in COVID-19. Clones were sequenced by immunoSEQ multiplex PCR, and TCRdb holds only the in-frame ones, with some missing. The sample has about 440,000 clones; 90% are singletons. What was sequenced was PBMCs or T cells enriched from blood (not recorded which). Receptor source: a man between 18 and 29 years old who had recovered from COVID-19.

The genes are TRBV7-9 and TRBJ2-2; 9 positions agree with TRBD1. The J segment lost 5 bases and the V segment lost 3 bases, leaving 4 bases of the junction unmatched. This CDR3 region has 15 residues. The germline gives CDR1 SEHNR, CDR2 FQNEAQ (reference sequence). The CDR3 protein is CASSFQGQGTGELFF. The CDR3 DNA reads as TGTGCCAGCAGCTTTCAAGGACAGGGGACCGGGGAGCTGTTTTTT. The variable domain in full, completed from reference TRBV7-9 and TRBJ2-2, reads DTGVSQNPRHKITKRGQNVTFRCDPISEHNRLYWYRQTLGQGPEFLTYFQNEAQLEKSRLLSDRFSAERPKGSFSTLEIQRTEQGDSAMYLCASSFQGQGTGELFFGEGSRLTVL.

The chain joins TRBV5-6 to TRBJ1-2; maybe TRBD1 (5 bases). The CDR3 has 14 amino acids. Trimming left V 1 base short and J 2 bases short, with 9 bases between. Per the germline V gene, CDR1 is SGHDT and CDR2 is YYEEEE. The CDR3: CASSLNNRNYGYTF. The DNA for the CDR3 is TGTGCCAGCAGCTTGAATAACAGGAACTATGGCTACACCTTC.